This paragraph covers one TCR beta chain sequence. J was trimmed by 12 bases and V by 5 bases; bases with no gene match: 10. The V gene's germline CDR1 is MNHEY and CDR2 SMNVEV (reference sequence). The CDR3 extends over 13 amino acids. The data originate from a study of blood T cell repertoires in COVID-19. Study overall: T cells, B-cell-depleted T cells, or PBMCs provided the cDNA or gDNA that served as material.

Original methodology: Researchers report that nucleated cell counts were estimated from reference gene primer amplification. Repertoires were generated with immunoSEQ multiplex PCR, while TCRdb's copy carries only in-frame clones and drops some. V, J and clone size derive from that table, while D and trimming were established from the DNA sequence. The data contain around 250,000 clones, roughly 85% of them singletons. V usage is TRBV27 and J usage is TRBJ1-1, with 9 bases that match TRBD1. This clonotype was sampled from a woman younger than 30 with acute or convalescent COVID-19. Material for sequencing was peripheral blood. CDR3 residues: CASSASGTGFPFF. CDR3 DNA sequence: TGTGCCAGCAGTGCCTCGGGGACAGGGTTTCCTTTCTTT.